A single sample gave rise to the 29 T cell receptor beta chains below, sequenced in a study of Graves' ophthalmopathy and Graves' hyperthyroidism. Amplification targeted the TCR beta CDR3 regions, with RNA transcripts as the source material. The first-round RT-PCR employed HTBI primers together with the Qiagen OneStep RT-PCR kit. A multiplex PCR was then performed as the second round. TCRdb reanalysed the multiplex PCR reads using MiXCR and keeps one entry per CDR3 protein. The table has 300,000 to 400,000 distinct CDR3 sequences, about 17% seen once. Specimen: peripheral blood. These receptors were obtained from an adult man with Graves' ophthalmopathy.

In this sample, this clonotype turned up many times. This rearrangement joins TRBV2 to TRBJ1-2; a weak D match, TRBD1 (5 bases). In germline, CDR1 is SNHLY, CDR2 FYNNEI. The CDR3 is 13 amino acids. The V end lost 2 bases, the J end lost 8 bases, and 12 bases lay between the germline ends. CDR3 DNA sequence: TGTGCCAGCAGTGAACTAAGGGGTGTCGGCTACACCTTC. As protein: CASSELRGVGYTF.

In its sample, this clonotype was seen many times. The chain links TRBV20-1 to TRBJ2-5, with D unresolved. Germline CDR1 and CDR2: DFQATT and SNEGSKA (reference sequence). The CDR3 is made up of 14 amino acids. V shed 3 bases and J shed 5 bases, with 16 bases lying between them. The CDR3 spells CSASPGAWWETQYF. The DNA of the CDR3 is TGCAGTGCTAGCCCCGGAGCCTGGTGGGAGACCCAGTACTTC.

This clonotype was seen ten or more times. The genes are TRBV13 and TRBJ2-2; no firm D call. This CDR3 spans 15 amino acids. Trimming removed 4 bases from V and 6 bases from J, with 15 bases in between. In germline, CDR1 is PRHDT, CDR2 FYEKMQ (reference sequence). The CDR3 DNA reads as TGTGCCAGCAGCTCAATTCCTTTGTCGGCCGGGGAGCTGTTTTTT. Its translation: CASSSIPLSAGELFF. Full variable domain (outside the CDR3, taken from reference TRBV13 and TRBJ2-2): AAGVIQSPRHLIKEKRETATLKCYPIPRHDTVYWYQQGPGQDPQFLISFYEKMQSDKGSIPDRFSAQQFSDYHSELNMSSLELGDSALYFCASSSIPLSAGELFFGEGSRLTVL.

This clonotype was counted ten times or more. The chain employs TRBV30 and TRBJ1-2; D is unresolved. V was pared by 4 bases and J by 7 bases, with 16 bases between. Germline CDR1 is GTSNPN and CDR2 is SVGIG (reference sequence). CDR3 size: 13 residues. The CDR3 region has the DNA TGTGCCTGGACCGGGAGAGTCCCTCCTGGCTACACCTTC. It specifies CAWTGRVPPGYTF.

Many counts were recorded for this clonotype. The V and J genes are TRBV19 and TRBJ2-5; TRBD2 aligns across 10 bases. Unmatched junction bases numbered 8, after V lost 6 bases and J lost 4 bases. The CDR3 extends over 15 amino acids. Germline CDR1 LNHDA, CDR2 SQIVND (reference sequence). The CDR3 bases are TGTGCCAGTAGGACAGCTAGCGGGAGTGTAGAGACCCAGTACTTC. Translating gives CASRTASGSVETQYF. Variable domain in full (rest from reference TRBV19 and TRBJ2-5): DGGITQSPKYLFRKEGQNVTLSCEQNLNHDAMYWYRQDPGQGLRLIYYSQIVNDFQKGDIAEGYSVSREKKESFPLTVTSAQKNPTAFYLCASRTASGSVETQYFGPGTRLLVL.

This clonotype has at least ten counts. The DNA of the CDR3 is TGTGCCAGCAGTGAAGCGCTTCAGGGCAATCAGCCCCAGCATTTT. This encodes CASSEALQGNQPQHF. V usage is TRBV2 and J usage is TRBJ1-5, with D unclear. Trimming took 0 bases from V and 2 from J, leaving 8 bases between them. Germline loops: CDR1 SNHLY, CDR2 FYNNEI. There are 15 residues in the CDR3.

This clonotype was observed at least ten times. The CDR3 DNA reads as TGTGCCTGGAGCCCCCAGGGGGCTGCTAACTATGGCTACACCTTC. As protein: CAWSPQGAANYGYTF. This rearrangement joins TRBV30 to TRBJ1-2; 8 bases map to TRBD1. Germline CDR1 and CDR2: GTSNPN and SVGIG (reference sequence). The trim removed 3 bases at V and 0 bases at J, leaving 6 bases unmatched. The CDR3 sequence is 15 residues long.

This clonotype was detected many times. The CDR3 loop reads CASSPGQRLDGYTF. The CDR3 DNA sequence: TGCGCCAGCAGCCCGGGACAACGCCTAGATGGCTACACCTTC. This chain uses TRBV5-1 with TRBJ1-2; D may be TRBD1 (6 bases). V gave up 4 bases and J gave up 6 bases, with 16 bases separating them. The CDR3 loop spans 14 amino acids. The germline V gene has CDR1 SGHRS and CDR2 YFSETQ.

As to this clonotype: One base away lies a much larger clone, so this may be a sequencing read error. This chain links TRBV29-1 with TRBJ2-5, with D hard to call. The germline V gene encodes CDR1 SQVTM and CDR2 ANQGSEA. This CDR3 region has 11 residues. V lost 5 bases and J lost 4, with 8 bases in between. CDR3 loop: CSVRAGETQYF. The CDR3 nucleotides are TGCAGCGTTCGGGCCGGAGAGACCCAGTACTTC.

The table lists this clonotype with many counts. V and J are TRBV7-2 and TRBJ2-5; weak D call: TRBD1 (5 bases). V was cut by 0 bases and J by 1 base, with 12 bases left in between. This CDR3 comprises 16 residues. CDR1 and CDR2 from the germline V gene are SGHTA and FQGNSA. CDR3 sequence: CASSLANSGPQETQYF. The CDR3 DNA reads TGTGCCAGCAGCTTAGCGAACTCAGGGCCCCAAGAGACCCAGTACTTC.

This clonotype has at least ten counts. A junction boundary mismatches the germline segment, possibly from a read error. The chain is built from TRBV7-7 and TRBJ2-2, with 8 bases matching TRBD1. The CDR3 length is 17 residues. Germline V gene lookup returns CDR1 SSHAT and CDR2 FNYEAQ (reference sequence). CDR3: CASSLTDRGAVTGELFF. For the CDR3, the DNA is TGTGCTAGCAGCCTCACCGACAGGGGAGCTGTCACCGGGGAGCTGTTTTTT.

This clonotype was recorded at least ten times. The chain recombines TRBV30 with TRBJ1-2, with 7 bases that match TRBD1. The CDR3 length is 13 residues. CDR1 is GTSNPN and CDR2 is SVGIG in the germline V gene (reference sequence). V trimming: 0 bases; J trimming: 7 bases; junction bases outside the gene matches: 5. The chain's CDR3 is CAWSVGGGGGYTF. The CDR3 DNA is TGTGCCTGGAGTGTAGGAGGGGGCGGTGGCTACACCTTC.

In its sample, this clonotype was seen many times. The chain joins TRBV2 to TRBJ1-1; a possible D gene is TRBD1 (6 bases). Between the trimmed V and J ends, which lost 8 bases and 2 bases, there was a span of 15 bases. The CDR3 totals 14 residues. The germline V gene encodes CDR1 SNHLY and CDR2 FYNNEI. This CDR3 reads CASLWTEGNTEAFF. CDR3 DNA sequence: TGTGCCAGCCTTTGGACAGAAGGTAACACTGAAGCTTTCTTT.

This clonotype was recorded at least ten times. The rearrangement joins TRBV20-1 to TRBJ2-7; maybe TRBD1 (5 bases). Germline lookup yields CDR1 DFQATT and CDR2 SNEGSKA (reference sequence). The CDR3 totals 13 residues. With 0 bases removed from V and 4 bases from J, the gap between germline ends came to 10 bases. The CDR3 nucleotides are TGCAGTGCTAGAGATCAGGGCTTTTACGAGCAGTACTTC. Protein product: CSARDQGFYEQYF.

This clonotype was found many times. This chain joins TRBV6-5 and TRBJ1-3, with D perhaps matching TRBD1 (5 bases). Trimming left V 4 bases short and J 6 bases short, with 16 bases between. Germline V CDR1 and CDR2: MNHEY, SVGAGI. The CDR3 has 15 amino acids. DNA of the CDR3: TGTGCCAGCAGTTTGTCGGGGGGTTCAGTAAACACCATATATTTT. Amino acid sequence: CASSLSGGSVNTIYF.

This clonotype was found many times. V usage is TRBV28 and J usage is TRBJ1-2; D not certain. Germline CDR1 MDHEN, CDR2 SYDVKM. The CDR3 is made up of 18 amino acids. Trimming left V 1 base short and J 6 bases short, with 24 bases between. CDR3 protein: CASSLLDRAFGRANGYTF. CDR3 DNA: TGTGCCAGCAGTTTATTAGATCGGGCGTTCGGGAGGGCGAATGGCTACACCTTC.

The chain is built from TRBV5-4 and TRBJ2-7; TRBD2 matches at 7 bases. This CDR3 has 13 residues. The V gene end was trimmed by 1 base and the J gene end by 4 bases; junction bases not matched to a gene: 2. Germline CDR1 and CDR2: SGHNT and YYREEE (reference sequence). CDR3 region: CASSLLADYEQYF. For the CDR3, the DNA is TGTGCCAGCAGCTTGCTAGCGGATTACGAGCAGTACTTC.

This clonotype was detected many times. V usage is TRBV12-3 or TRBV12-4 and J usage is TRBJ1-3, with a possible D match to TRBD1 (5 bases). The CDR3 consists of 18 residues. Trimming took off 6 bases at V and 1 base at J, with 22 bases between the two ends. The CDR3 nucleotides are TGTGCCAGCAGCCCCGGCGTAGGGGTAAAGAGGTCTGGAAACACCATATATTTT. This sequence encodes CASSPGVGVKRSGNTIYF.

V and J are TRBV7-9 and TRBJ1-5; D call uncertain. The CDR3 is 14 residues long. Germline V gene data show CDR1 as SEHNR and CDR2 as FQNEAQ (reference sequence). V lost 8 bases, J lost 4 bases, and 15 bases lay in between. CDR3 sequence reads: CASSGKGGNQPQHF. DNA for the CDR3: TGTGCCAGCTCGGGGAAGGGTGGGAATCAGCCCCAGCATTTT.

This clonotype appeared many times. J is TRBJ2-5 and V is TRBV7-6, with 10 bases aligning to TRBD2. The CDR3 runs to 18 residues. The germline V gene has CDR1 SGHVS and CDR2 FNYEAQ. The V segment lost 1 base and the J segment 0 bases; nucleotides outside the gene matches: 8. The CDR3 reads CASSLGGTSVTYQETQYF. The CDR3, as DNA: TGTGCCAGCAGCTTAGGCGGGACTAGCGTTACATACCAAGAGACCCAGTACTTC.

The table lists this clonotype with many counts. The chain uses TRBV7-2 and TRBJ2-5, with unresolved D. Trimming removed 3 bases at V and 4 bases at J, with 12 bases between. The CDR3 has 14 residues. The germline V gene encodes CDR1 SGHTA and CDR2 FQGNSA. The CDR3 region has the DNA TGTGCCAGCAGCTTGTCGAGGTGGATAGAGACCCAGTACTTC. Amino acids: CASSLSRWIETQYF.

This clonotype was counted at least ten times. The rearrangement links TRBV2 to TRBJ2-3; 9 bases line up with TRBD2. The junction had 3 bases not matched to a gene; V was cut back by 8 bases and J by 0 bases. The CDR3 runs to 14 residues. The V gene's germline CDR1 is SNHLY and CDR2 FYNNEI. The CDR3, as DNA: TGTGCCAGCCACCTAGCGGGGAGCACAGATACGCAGTATTTT. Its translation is CASHLAGSTDTQYF.

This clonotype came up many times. CDR3 amino acids: CASSNQGGEQYF. The DNA for the CDR3 is TGTGCCAGCAGCAACCAGGGTGGCGAGCAGTACTTC. This chain connects TRBV7-3 to TRBJ2-7; TRBD1 is a possible D gene (5 bases). CDR1 is SGHTA and CDR2 is FQGTGA in the germline V gene. Deletions cut 5 bases from V and 6 bases from J, with 11 bases between. The CDR3 loop spans 12 amino acids.

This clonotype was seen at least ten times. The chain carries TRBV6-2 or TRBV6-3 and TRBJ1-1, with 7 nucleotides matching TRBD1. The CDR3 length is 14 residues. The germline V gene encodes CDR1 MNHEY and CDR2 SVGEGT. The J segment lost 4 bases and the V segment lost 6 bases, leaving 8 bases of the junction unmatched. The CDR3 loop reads CASREQGISTEAFF. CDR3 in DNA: TGTGCCAGCAGGGAACAGGGGATTAGCACTGAAGCTTTCTTT.

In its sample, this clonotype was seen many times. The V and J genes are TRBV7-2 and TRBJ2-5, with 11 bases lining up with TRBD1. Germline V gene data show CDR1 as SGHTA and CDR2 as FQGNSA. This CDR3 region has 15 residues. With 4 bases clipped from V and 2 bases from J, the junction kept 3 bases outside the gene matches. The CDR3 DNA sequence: TGTGCCAGCAGCTACGGGACAGGGGGACAAGAGACCCAGTACTTC. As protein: CASSYGTGGQETQYF. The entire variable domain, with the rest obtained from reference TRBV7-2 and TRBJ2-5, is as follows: GAGVSQSPSNKVTEKGKDVELRCDPISGHTALYWYRQSLGQGLEFLIYFQGNSAPDKSGLPSDRFSAERTGGSVSTLTIQRTQQEDSAVYLCASSYGTGGQETQYFGPGTRLLVL.

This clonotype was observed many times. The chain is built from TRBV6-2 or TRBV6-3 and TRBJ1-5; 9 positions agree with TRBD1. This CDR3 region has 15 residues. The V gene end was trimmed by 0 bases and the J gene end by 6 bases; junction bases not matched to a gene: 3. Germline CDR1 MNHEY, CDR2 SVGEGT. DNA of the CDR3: TGTGCCAGCAGTTACTCGGGACAGGGCAGTCAGCCCCAGCATTTT. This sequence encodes CASSYSGQGSQPQHF.

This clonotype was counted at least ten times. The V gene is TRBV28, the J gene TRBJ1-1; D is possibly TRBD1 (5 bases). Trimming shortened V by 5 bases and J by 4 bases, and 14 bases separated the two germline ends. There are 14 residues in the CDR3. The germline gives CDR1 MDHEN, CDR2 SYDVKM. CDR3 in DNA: TGTGCCAGCAGTCTTACCGGGACGGGCACTGAAGCTTTCTTT. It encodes CASSLTGTGTEAFF.

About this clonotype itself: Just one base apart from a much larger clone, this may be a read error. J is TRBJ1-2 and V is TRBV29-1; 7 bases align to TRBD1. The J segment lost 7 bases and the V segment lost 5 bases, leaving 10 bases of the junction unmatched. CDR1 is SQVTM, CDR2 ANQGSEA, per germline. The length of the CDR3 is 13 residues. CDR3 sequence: CSVPGQWLSGYTF. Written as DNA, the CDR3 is TGCAGCGTTCCGGGACAGTGGCTCTCTGGCTACACCTTC.

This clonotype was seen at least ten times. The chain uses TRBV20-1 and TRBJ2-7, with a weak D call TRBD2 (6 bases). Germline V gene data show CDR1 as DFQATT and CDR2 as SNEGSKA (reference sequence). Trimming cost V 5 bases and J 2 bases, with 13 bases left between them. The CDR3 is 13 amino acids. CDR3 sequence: CSAPGLFPYEQYF. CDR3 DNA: TGCAGTGCTCCGGGACTGTTCCCCTACGAGCAGTACTTC.